The sequence of this T cell receptor (beta chain) was determined in a study of CD8 T cells in Susac syndrome. With random hexamers, roughly 0.5 to 1 ug RNA was reverse transcribed. Amplification of TCR beta CDR3 used immunoSEQ multiplex PCR across 54 Vbeta and 13 Jbeta. TCRdb independently ran MiXCR on the immunoSEQ multiplex PCR reads; one entry per CDR3 protein. Found here are some 200,000 distinct CDR3 sequences, about 95% of them singletons; the top ten hold 0.085% to 0.13%. This CDR3 region has 12 residues. A note on this clonotype: An end of the junction differs from the germline gene, which may be a read error.

Material for sequencing was CD4+ T cells from PBMCs. The V gene is TRBV23-1, the J gene TRBJ2-2; the D is unclear. TRBV23-1 is given ORF status, its function remaining uncertain. The source of this sequence is a human donor in good health. The CDR3 here is CASSPKTGELFF. CDR3 DNA sequence: TGCGCCAGCAGTCCGAAGACCGGGGAGCTGTTTTTT.